This is a list of T cell receptor beta chains from one sample in a study of T cell responses to AZD1222 COVID-19 vaccine. Only in-frame clones appear in the TCRdb table, and some are missing; sequencing was by immunoSEQ multiplex PCR. This table has 100,000 or so clones, approximately 91% appearing once. Sequenced here: peripheral blood, sampled on day 0 of AZD1222 vaccination. The receptors were gathered from an adult in good health. Both conserved end residues are part of each CDR3. Each record gives: clone size, J gene, D gene, V gene, CDR3 DNA, CDR3 protein. D genes are given only for firm matches. Not all rows give a size; the values are once, few, many and, for expanded clones, a class.

abundance: -; j_gene: TRBJ1-3; d_gene: -; v_gene: TRBV7-9; CDR3nt: TGTGCCAGCAGCCCCTTTGGGTGGGCCTACTCTGGAAACACCATATATTTT; CDR3aa: CASSPFGWAYSGNTIYF
abundance: -; j_gene: TRBJ1-2; d_gene: -; v_gene: TRBV9; CDR3nt: TGTGCCAGCAGCCCTCAATTAACAGGAAACTATGGCTACACCTTC; CDR3aa: CASSPQLTGNYGYTF
abundance: -; j_gene: TRBJ2-7; d_gene: TRBD2; v_gene: TRBV6-4; CDR3nt: TGTGCCAGCATTCCCCCTGAGACGAGGACTAGTGTCGAGCAGTACTTC; CDR3aa: CASIPPETRTSVEQYF
abundance: -; j_gene: TRBJ1-2; d_gene: -; v_gene: TRBV14; CDR3nt: TGTGCCAGCAGCCAAGCCGGACGGGGTAACTATGGCTACACCTTC; CDR3aa: CASSQAGRGNYGYTF
abundance: -; j_gene: TRBJ2-1; d_gene: TRBD1; v_gene: TRBV19; CDR3nt: TGTGCCAGTAGTAAGCTGACAGGGGGCGGGAATGAGCAGTTCTTC; CDR3aa: CASSKLTGGGNEQFF
abundance: -; j_gene: TRBJ2-3; d_gene: -; v_gene: TRBV10-1; CDR3nt: TGCGCCAGCAGTGACGAGTTCGCGGATACGCAGTATTTT; CDR3aa: CASSDEFADTQYF
abundance: -; j_gene: TRBJ2-2; d_gene: TRBD1; v_gene: TRBV25-1; CDR3nt: TGTGCCAGCAGTGAATTTTCGAGGGGGCGTCACACCGGGGAGCTGTTTTTT; CDR3aa: CASSEFSRGRHTGELFF
abundance: -; j_gene: TRBJ2-3; d_gene: -; v_gene: TRBV20-1; CDR3nt: TGCAGTGCGGGGGACACAGATACGCAGTATTTT; CDR3aa: CSAGDTDTQYF
abundance: -; j_gene: TRBJ2-7; d_gene: TRBD2; v_gene: TRBV24-1; CDR3nt: TGTGCCACCAGTGAGTCGGGACTAGAATCCTACGAGCAGTACTTC; CDR3aa: CATSESGLESYEQYF
abundance: -; j_gene: TRBJ1-1; d_gene: TRBD1; v_gene: TRBV11-2; CDR3nt: TGTGCCAGCAACAAACAGGGGTCTAACACTGAAGCTTTCTTT; CDR3aa: CASNKQGSNTEAFF
abundance: -; j_gene: TRBJ1-1; d_gene: TRBD1; v_gene: TRBV28; CDR3nt: TGTGCCAGCAGCACTATAGGGGGCGCTAGTAAGGACACTGAAGCTTTCTTT; CDR3aa: CASSTIGGASKDTEAFF
abundance: -; j_gene: TRBJ2-7; d_gene: -; v_gene: TRBV10-3; CDR3nt: TGTGCCATCAGGGGCTCCTACGAGCAGTACTTC; CDR3aa: CAIRGSYEQYF
abundance: once; j_gene: TRBJ1-1; d_gene: TRBD1; v_gene: TRBV19; CDR3nt: TGTGCCAGTAGTATAGGGACAGGGGGGACCCTGCTCACTGAAGCTTTCTTT; CDR3aa: CASSIGTGGTLLTEAFF
abundance: -; j_gene: TRBJ1-5; d_gene: -; v_gene: TRBV2; CDR3nt: TGTGCCAGCAGTTGGAGAGGGACGGGCAATCAGCCCCAGCATTTT; CDR3aa: CASSWRGTGNQPQHF
abundance: -; j_gene: TRBJ2-1; d_gene: TRBD1; v_gene: TRBV5-4; CDR3nt: TGTGCCAGCAGCTTGGGAGGGGGCTGGGGATACAATGAGCAGTTCTTC; CDR3aa: CASSLGGGWGYNEQFF
abundance: -; j_gene: TRBJ2-1; d_gene: TRBD2; v_gene: TRBV5-1; CDR3nt: TGCGCCAGCAGCCCCGGACTAGCGTCTGATCCTGAGCAGTTCTTC; CDR3aa: CASSPGLASDPEQFF
abundance: -; j_gene: TRBJ2-1; d_gene: TRBD1; v_gene: TRBV10-3; CDR3nt: TGTGCCATCAGTACCCACCGGGACAGGGGCTTGAATGAGCAGTTCTTC; CDR3aa: CAISTHRDRGLNEQFF
abundance: -; j_gene: TRBJ2-7; d_gene: -; v_gene: TRBV7-6; CDR3nt: TGTGCCAGCTCCAGTGGCGGGGACTACGAGCAGTACTTC; CDR3aa: CASSSGGDYEQYF
abundance: once; j_gene: TRBJ2-3; d_gene: TRBD2; v_gene: TRBV2; CDR3nt: TGTGCCAGCCACGAGGACGTAGCGGGGTCAGATACGCAGTATTTT; CDR3aa: CASHEDVAGSDTQYF
abundance: -; j_gene: TRBJ2-5; d_gene: -; v_gene: TRBV7-2; CDR3nt: TGTGCCAGCAGCTCAAACCAAGAGACCCAGTACTTC; CDR3aa: CASSSNQETQYF
abundance: -; j_gene: TRBJ1-1; d_gene: -; v_gene: TRBV6-5; CDR3nt: TGTGCCAGCAGTTACTCCGCGTCGGACTGGGGGGCTGAAGCTTTCTTT; CDR3aa: CASSYSASDWGAEAFF
abundance: -; j_gene: TRBJ2-3; d_gene: -; v_gene: TRBV12-3/TRBV12-4; CDR3nt: TGTGCCAGCAGCCGCTATGTTGATACGCAGTATTTT; CDR3aa: CASSRYVDTQYF
abundance: -; j_gene: TRBJ1-2; d_gene: -; v_gene: TRBV28; CDR3nt: TGTGCCAGCAGTCTCATTATGTTGGAGAGTGCTAACTATGGCTACACCTTC; CDR3aa: CASSLIMLESANYGYTF
abundance: -; j_gene: TRBJ2-3; d_gene: -; v_gene: TRBV18; CDR3nt: TGTGCCAGCTCACCTCGAACTAGCACAGATACGCAGTATTTT; CDR3aa: CASSPRTSTDTQYF
abundance: -; j_gene: TRBJ2-2; d_gene: TRBD2; v_gene: TRBV3-1/TRBV3-2; CDR3nt: TGTGCCAGCAGCCAAGTAGCGGGGGGGCCAAACACCGGGGAGCTGTTTTTT; CDR3aa: CASSQVAGGPNTGELFF
abundance: -; j_gene: TRBJ2-7; d_gene: TRBD1; v_gene: TRBV2; CDR3nt: TGTGCCAGCAGTGAAGCCAGAACCGGGACAGGGGGACACTTC; CDR3aa: CASSEARTGTGGHF
abundance: -; j_gene: TRBJ2-2; d_gene: -; v_gene: TRBV5-1; CDR3nt: TGCGCCAGCAGGGCGGGGCAAACCGGGGAGCTGTTTTTT; CDR3aa: CASRAGQTGELFF
abundance: few; j_gene: TRBJ2-7; d_gene: -; v_gene: TRBV4-1; CDR3nt: TGCGCCAGCAGCCCCGGGGCCCTAGCGATTTCCTACGAGCAGTACTTC; CDR3aa: CASSPGALAISYEQYF
abundance: -; j_gene: TRBJ1-1; d_gene: -; v_gene: TRBV10-1; CDR3nt: TGCGCCACCACGGGACAGAACACTGAAGCTTTCTTT; CDR3aa: CATTGQNTEAFF
abundance: -; j_gene: TRBJ1-1; d_gene: -; v_gene: TRBV10-3; CDR3nt: TGTGCCATCAGTGGCTTAGGGAACACTGAAGCTTTCTTT; CDR3aa: CAISGLGNTEAFF
abundance: -; j_gene: TRBJ1-4; d_gene: TRBD1; v_gene: TRBV5-1; CDR3nt: TGCGCCAGCAGCTTGGCAGGGGGTAACGAAAAACTGTTTTTT; CDR3aa: CASSLAGGNEKLFF
abundance: -; j_gene: TRBJ1-3; d_gene: -; v_gene: TRBV30; CDR3nt: TGTGCCTGGAGCCTACAGGGAACTACTGGAAACACCATATATTTT; CDR3aa: CAWSLQGTTGNTIYF
abundance: once; j_gene: TRBJ1-4; d_gene: -; v_gene: TRBV29-1; CDR3nt: TGCAGCGTTGAAAGCCAGGGTGGTGAAAAACTGTTTTTT; CDR3aa: CSVESQGGEKLFF
abundance: -; j_gene: TRBJ2-1; d_gene: TRBD2; v_gene: TRBV7-7; CDR3nt: TGTGCCAGCAGCCAAATGACTAGCGGGGACAATGAGCAGTTCTTC; CDR3aa: CASSQMTSGDNEQFF
abundance: -; j_gene: TRBJ1-1; d_gene: -; v_gene: TRBV7-9; CDR3nt: TGTGCCAGCAGCATCCCCACTTGGGGCACTGAAGCTTTCTTT; CDR3aa: CASSIPTWGTEAFF
abundance: -; j_gene: TRBJ1-5; d_gene: -; v_gene: TRBV28; CDR3nt: TGTGCCAGCAGAAGGATGGGGGAGCCCCAGCATTTT; CDR3aa: CASRRMGEPQHF
abundance: -; j_gene: TRBJ1-5; d_gene: -; v_gene: TRBV11-3; CDR3nt: TGTGCCAGCAGCTTAAGTAGCAATCAGCCCCAGCATTTT; CDR3aa: CASSLSSNQPQHF
abundance: -; j_gene: TRBJ1-2; d_gene: -; v_gene: TRBV29-1; CDR3nt: TGCAGCGTTGCTGCAGGGAACTATGGCTACACCTTC; CDR3aa: CSVAAGNYGYTF
abundance: -; j_gene: TRBJ2-3; d_gene: -; v_gene: TRBV7-9; CDR3nt: TGTGCCAGCAGCGACAAAAGCGGAGATACGCAGTATTTT; CDR3aa: CASSDKSGDTQYF
abundance: -; j_gene: TRBJ2-7; d_gene: -; v_gene: TRBV28; CDR3nt: TGTGCCAGCAGTTCCCTCAGAGTGCAGTACTTC; CDR3aa: CASSSLRVQYF
abundance: -; j_gene: TRBJ2-2; d_gene: TRBD2; v_gene: TRBV5-1; CDR3nt: TGCGCCAGCAGCTTGGGTACTCTAGCGGGGTATACCGGGGAGCTGTTTTTT; CDR3aa: CASSLGTLAGYTGELFF
abundance: once; j_gene: TRBJ2-1; d_gene: -; v_gene: TRBV20-1; CDR3nt: TGCAGTGCTAGTGGACCTAGGGATGAGCAGTTCTTC; CDR3aa: CSASGPRDEQFF
abundance: -; j_gene: TRBJ2-3; d_gene: -; v_gene: TRBV1; CDR3nt: TGCACCAGCATAGTCGAATGGCGGGACGGCACAGATACGCAGTATTTT; CDR3aa: CTSIVEWRDGTDTQYF
abundance: -; j_gene: TRBJ2-3; d_gene: -; v_gene: TRBV7-8; CDR3nt: TGTGCCAGCAAAACCCAGTCGAGTTCAGATACGCAGTATTTT; CDR3aa: CASKTQSSSDTQYF
abundance: -; j_gene: TRBJ1-1; d_gene: -; v_gene: TRBV5-5; CDR3nt: TGTGCCAGCAGCTTGCCAGGCGCCATGAACACTGAAGCTTTCTTT; CDR3aa: CASSLPGAMNTEAFF